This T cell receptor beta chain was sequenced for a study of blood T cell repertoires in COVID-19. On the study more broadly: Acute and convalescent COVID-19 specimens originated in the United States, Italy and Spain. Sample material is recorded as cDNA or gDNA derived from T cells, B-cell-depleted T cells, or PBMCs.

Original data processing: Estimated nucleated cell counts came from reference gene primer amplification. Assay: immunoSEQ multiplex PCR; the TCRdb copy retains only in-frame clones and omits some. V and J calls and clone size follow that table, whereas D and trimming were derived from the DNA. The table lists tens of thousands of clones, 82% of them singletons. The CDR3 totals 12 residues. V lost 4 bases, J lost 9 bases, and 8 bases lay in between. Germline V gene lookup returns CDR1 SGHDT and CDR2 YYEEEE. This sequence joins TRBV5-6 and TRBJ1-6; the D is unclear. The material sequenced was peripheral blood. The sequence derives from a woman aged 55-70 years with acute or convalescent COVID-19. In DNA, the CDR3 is TGTGCCAGCAGCCGGGAGGGTTCACCCCTCCACTTT. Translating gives CASSREGSPLHF.